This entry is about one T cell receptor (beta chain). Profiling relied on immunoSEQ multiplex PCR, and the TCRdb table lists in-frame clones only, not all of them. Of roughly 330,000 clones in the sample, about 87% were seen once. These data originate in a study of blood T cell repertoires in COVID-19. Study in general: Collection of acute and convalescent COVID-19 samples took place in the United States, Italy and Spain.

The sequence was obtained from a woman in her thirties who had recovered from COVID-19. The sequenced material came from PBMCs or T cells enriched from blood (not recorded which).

CDR3 sequence reads: CASSETYNEQFF. The DNA of the CDR3 is TGTGCCAGCAGTGAGACCTACAATGAGCAGTTCTTC. The chain links TRBV7-9 to TRBJ2-1; D remains ambiguous. Trimming stripped 6 bases from V and 2 bases from J, with 5 bases between. Germline loops: CDR1 SEHNR, CDR2 FQNEAQ (reference sequence). The CDR3 contains 12 residues.